A selection of T cell receptor beta chains follows, all from one sample in a study of T cells in Graves' hyperthyroidism and ophthalmopathy. TCRdb independently ran MiXCR on the multiplex PCR reads; one entry per CDR3 protein. The sample has 550,000 to 650,000 distinct CDR3 sequences, roughly 14% seen once. The sequenced sample was blood. Receptors originate from a woman in her thirties with Graves' hyperthyroidism that later progressed to Graves' ophthalmopathy. Both conserved end residues are part of each CDR3.

V: TRBV6-1
CDR3: CASKAVPGRSSYNSPLHF

V: TRBV2
CDR3: CASSEQSYEQFF

V: TRBV6-1
CDR3: CASSVLGGPEQYF

V: TRBV2
CDR3: CASSEVETQYF

V: TRBV28
CDR3: CASTTGPNVLTF

V: TRBV7-9
CDR3: CASSLEEGYSPLHF

V: TRBV6-1
CDR3: CASSLNSNGLGQFF

V: TRBV2
CDR3: CASSLRALSGYTF

V: TRBV12-3/TRBV12-4
CDR3: CASSFQGVTGNTIYF

V: TRBV2
CDR3: CASSETPYEQYF

V: TRBV30
CDR3: CAWSGTGDQPQHF

V: TRBV24-1
CDR3: CATSAGDLSGNTIYF

V: TRBV20-1
CDR3: CSAPLPLDSGRGVTDTQYF

V: TRBV2
CDR3: CANSVGGQETQYF

V: TRBV10-2
CDR3: CASSGWTGNTEAFF

V: TRBV30
CDR3: CAWRKRDRGYYEQYF

V: TRBV4-2
CDR3: CASSQDGLPVTVAKNIQYF

V: TRBV28
CDR3: CASSLGLAGDSYEQYF

V: TRBV12-3/TRBV12-4
CDR3: CASRPAGGTGNQPQHF

V: TRBV3-1
CDR3: CASSYPDGGYTF

V: TRBV11-3
CDR3: CASSKNTEAFF

V: TRBV28
CDR3: CASSLDSNILRYTF

V: TRBV28
CDR3: CASYSTATNEKLFF

V: TRBV28
CDR3: CASSFGVGQGTEKLFF

V: TRBV29-1
CDR3: CSVLDRVGNEKLFF

V: TRBV19
CDR3: CASDQGRDNQPQHF

V: TRBV7-8
CDR3: CASSSQRQDSSYEQYF

V: TRBV2
CDR3: CASKHRGQSQPQHF

V: TRBV6-1
CDR3: CASSAPAVQFF

V: TRBV20-1
CDR3: CSARSREEAYNEQFF

V: TRBV10-3
CDR3: CAISASQIATNEKLFF

V: TRBV3-1
CDR3: CASRPTSGTYNEQFF

V: TRBV19
CDR3: CASQDGSNYGYTF

V: TRBV19
CDR3: CASNQGHPTDTQYF

V: TRBV12-3/TRBV12-4
CDR3: CASSLWAPTGDTEAFF

V: TRBV6-1
CDR3: CAVSRGAGGEQPQHF

V: TRBV28
CDR3: CASSGVNDGYEQYF

V: TRBV2
CDR3: CASIPGQQETQYF

V: TRBV2
CDR3: CASSEGLNQPQHF

V: TRBV6-2/TRBV6-3
CDR3: CASSYQTGGNTEAFF

V: TRBV14
CDR3: CASSLKGLAGPTDTQYF

V: TRBV6-5
CDR3: CASSYGGFSRRDRGYNEQFF

V: TRBV7-2
CDR3: CASSPQVTAYNEQFF

V: TRBV24-1
CDR3: CATSDPTGGLGETQYF

V: TRBV10-3
CDR3: CAIPRADLANYGYTF

V: TRBV3-1
CDR3: CASSQARGAGNTIYF

V: TRBV20-1
CDR3: CSARVGGPETQYF

V: TRBV7-9
CDR3: CASIEGKPTDTQYF

V: TRBV27
CDR3: CASSSLGETGVSYEQYF

V: TRBV28
CDR3: CASRGYRPGEGYTF

V: TRBV12-5
CDR3: CASGPHPDYNSPLHF

V: TRBV10-2
CDR3: CATQQGAGNTIYF

V: TRBV11-3
CDR3: CASRKGGTDTQYF

V: TRBV11-1
CDR3: CASSLGWEVTDTQYF

V: TRBV2
CDR3: CASSERGPGGVTDTQYF

V: TRBV6-1
CDR3: CASSETYAYEQYF